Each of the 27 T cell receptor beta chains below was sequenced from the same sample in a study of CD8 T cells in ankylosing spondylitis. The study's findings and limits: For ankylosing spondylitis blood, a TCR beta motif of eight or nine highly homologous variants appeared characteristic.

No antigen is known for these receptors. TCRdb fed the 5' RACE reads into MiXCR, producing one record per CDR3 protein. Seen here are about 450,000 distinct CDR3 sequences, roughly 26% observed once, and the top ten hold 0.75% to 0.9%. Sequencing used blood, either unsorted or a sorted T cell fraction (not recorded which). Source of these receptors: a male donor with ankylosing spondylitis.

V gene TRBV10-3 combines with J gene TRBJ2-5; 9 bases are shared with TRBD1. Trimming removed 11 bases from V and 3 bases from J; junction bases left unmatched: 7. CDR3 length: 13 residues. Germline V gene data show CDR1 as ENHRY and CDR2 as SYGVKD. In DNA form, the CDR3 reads TGTGCCTCTCGACAGGGGGAGGAAGAGACCCAGTACTTC. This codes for CASRQGEEETQYF.

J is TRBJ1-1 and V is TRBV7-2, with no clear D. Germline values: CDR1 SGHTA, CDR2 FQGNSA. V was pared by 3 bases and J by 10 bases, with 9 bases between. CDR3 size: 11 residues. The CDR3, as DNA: TGTGCCAGCAGCTTCCCACCGGGAGCTTTCTTT. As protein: CASSFPPGAFF.

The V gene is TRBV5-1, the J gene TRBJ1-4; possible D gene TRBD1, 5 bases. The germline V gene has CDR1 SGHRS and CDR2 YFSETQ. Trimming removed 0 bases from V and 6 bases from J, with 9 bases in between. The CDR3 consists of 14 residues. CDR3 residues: CASSLVGTDEKLFF. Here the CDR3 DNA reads TGCGCCAGCAGCTTGGTGGGGACGGATGAAAAACTGTTTTTT. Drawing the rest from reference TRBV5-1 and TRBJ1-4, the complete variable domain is KAGVTQTPRYLIKTRGQQVTLSCSPISGHRSVSWYQQTPGQGLQFLFEYFSETQRNKGNFPGRFSGRQFSNSRSEMNVSTLELGDSALYLCASSLVGTDEKLFFGSGTQLSVL.

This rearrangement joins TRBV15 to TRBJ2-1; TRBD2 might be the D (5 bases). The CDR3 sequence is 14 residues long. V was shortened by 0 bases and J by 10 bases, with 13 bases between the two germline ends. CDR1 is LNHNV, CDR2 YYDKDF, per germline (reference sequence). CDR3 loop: CATSRDRLAREQFF. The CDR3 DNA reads TGTGCCACCAGCAGAGATCGATTAGCGCGGGAGCAGTTCTTC. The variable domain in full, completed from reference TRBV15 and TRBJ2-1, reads DAMVIQNPRYQVTQFGKPVTLSCSQTLNHNVMYWYQQKSSQAPKLLFHYYDKDFNNEADTPDNFQSRRPNTSFCFLDIRSPGLGDTAMYLCATSRDRLAREQFFGPGTRLTVL.

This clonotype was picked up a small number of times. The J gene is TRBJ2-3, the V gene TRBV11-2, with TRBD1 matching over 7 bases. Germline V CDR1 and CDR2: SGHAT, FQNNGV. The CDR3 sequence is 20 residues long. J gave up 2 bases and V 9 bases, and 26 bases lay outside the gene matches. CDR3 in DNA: TGTGCCAGTGGTCCTTACCCACACTTTCCGGGACAGTCCTACACAGATACGCAGTATTTT. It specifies CASGPYPHFPGQSYTDTQYF.

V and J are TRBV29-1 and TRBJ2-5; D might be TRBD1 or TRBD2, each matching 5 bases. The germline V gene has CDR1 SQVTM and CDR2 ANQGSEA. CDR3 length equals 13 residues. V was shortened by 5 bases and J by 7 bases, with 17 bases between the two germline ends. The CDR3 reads CSVIGTGAGTQYF. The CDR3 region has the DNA TGCAGCGTTATTGGGACGGGTGCGGGGACCCAGTACTTC. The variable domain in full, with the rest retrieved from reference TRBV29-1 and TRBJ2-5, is SAVISQKPSRDICQRGTSLTIQCQVDSQVTMMFWYRQQPGQSLTLIATANQGSEATYESGFVIDKFPISRPNLTFSTLTVSNMSPEDSSIYLCSVIGTGAGTQYFGPGTRLLVL.

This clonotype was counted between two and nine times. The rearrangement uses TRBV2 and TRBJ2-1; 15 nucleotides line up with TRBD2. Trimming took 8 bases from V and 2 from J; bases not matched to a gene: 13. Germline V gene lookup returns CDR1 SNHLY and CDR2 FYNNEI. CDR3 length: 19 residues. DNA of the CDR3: TGTGCCAGCGCACCAGGACTAGCGGGAGGGCCGGGGGCCTACAATGAGCAGTTCTTC. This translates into CASAPGLAGGPGAYNEQFF.

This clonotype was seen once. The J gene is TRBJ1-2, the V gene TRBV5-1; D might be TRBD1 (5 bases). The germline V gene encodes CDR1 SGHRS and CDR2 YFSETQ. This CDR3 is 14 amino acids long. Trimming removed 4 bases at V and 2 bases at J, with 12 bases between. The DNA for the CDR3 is TGCGCCAGCAGCAGGGACGGTACGAACTATGGCTACACCTTC. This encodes CASSRDGTNYGYTF.

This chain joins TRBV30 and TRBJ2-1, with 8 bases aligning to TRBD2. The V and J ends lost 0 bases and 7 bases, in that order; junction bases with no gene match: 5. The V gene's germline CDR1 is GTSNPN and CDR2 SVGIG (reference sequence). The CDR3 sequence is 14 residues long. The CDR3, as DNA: TGTGCCTGGAGTGTACTGAGCGGGAGTAATGAGCAGTTCTTC. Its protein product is CAWSVLSGSNEQFF.

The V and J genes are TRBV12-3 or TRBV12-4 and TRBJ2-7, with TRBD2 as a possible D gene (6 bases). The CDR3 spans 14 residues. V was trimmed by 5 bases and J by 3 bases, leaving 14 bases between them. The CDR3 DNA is TGTGCCAGCAGTCGGGAGACTAGTAGCTACGAGCAGTACTTC. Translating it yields CASSRETSSYEQYF.

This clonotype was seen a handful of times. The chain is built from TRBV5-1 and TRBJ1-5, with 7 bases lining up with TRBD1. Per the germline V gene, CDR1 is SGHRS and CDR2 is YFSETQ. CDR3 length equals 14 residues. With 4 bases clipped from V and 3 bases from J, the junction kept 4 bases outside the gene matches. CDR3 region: CASSPGTANQPQHF. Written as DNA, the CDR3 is TGCGCCAGCAGCCCAGGGACAGCCAATCAGCCCCAGCATTTT. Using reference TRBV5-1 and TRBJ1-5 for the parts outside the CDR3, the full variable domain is KAGVTQTPRYLIKTRGQQVTLSCSPISGHRSVSWYQQTPGQGLQFLFEYFSETQRNKGNFPGRFSGRQFSNSRSEMNVSTLELGDSALYLCASSPGTANQPQHFGDGTRLSIL.

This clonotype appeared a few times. The DNA of the CDR3 is TGCGCCAGCAGTGAGCTACAGGGTTGGTTAGGCACAGATACGCAGTATTTT. Its protein product is CASSELQGWLGTDTQYF. V and J are TRBV10-2 and TRBJ2-3, with D perhaps matching TRBD1 (6 bases). Trimming took off 2 bases at V and 1 base at J, with 16 bases between the two ends. Germline V gene lookup returns CDR1 WSHSY and CDR2 SAAADI. The CDR3 has 17 amino acids.

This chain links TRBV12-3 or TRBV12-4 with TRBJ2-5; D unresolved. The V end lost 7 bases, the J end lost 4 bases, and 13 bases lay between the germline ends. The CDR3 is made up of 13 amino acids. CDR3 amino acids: CASTAGWGETQYF. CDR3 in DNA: TGTGCCAGCACCGCCGGCTGGGGAGAGACCCAGTACTTC.

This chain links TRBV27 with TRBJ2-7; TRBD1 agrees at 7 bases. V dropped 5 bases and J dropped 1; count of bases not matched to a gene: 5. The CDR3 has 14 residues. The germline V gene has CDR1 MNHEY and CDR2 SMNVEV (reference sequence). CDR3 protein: CASSLRQGSYEQYV. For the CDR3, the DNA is TGTGCCAGCAGTCTCCGACAGGGATCCTACGAGCAGTACGTC.

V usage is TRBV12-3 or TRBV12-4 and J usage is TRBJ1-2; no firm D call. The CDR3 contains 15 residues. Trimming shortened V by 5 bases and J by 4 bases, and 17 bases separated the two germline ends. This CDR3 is CASSVADMQSYGYTF. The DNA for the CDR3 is TGTGCCAGCAGTGTGGCCGACATGCAGTCCTATGGCTACACCTTC.

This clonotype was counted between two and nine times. The CDR3 here is CSASPYPRGGTQYF. In DNA, the CDR3 is TGCAGTGCTAGCCCCTACCCCAGGGGTGGTACGCAGTATTTT. The chain couples TRBV20-1 to TRBJ2-3, with a possible D match to TRBD1 (6 bases). Germline assignment: CDR1 DFQATT and CDR2 SNEGSKA (reference sequence). This CDR3 region has 14 residues. Trimming pared 3 bases from V and 8 bases from J, leaving 18 bases between.

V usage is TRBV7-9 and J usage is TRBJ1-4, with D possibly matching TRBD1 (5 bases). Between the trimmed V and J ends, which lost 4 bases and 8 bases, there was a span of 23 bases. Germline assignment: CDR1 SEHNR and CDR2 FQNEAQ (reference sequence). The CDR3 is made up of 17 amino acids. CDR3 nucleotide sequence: TGTGCCAGCAGCTCCGAAAGCTGGACACAGATAGGGGAAAAACTGTTTTTT. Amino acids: CASSSESWTQIGEKLFF.

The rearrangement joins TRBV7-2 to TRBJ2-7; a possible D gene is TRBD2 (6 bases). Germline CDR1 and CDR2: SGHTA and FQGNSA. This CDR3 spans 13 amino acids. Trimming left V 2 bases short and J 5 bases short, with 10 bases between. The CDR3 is CASSLRTSNEQYF. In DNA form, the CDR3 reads TGTGCCAGCAGCTTACGTACTAGCAACGAGCAGTACTTC.

CDR3 amino acids: CSASSTGATGTDTQYF. The DNA for the CDR3 is TGCAGTGCTAGTTCTACAGGGGCCACCGGCACAGATACGCAGTATTTT. The V call is TRBV20-1, the J call TRBJ2-3, with TRBD1 matching 7 bases. V trimming: 3 bases; J trimming: 1 base; junction bases outside the gene matches: 10. The CDR3 consists of 16 residues. The germline CDR1 and CDR2 sequences are DFQATT and SNEGSKA (reference sequence).

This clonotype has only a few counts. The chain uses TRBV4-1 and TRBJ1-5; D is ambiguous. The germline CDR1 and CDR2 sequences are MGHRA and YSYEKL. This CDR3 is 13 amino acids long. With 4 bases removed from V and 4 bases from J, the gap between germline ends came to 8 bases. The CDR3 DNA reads TGCGCCAGCAGCCGGCGAGAGAATCAGCCCCAGCATTTT. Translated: CASSRRENQPQHF.

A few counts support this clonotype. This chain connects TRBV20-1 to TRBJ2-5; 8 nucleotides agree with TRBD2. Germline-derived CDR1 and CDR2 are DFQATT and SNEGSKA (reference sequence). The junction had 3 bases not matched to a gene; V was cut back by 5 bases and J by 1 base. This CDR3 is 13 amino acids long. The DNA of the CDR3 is TGCAGTGCTCAGCGGGAGCGCCAAGAGACCCAGTACTTC. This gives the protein CSAQRERQETQYF.

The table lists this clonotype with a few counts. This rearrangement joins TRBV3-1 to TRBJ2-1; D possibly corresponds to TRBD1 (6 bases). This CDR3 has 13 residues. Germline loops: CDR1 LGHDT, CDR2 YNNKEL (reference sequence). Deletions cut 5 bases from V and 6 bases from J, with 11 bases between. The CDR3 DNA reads TGTGCCAGCAGCTCCAGGGGTTTCAATGAGCAGTTCTTC. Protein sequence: CASSSRGFNEQFF.

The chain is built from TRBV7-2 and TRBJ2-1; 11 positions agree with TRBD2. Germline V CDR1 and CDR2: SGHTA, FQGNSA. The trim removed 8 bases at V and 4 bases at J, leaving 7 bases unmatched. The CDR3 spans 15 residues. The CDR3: CASSLAGDLYNEQFF. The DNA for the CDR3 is TGTGCCAGCTCACTAGCGGGAGACCTTTACAATGAGCAGTTCTTC.

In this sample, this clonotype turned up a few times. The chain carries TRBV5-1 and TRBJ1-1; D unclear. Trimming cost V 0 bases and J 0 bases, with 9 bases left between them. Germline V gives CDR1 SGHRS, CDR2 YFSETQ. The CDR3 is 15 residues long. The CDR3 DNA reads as TGCGCCAGCAGCTTGGCCTCTGGGTTGAACACTGAAGCTTTCTTT. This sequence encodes CASSLASGLNTEAFF.

The CDR3 loop is CASSQAAGEADTQYF. The CDR3 DNA is TGTGCCAGCAGCCAAGCAGCGGGAGAAGCAGATACGCAGTATTTT. The chain carries TRBV4-2 and TRBJ2-3; 8 nucleotides agree with TRBD2. The CDR3 totals 15 residues. V lost 1 base and J lost 4; bases outside the gene matches: 4. Germline lookup yields CDR1 LGHNA and CDR2 YNFKEQ.

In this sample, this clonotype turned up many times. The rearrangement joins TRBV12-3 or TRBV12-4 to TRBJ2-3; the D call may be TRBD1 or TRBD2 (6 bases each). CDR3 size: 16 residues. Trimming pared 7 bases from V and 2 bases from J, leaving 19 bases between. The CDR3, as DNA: TGTGCCAGCAACCTGGAGGGGGGTAGCGCCACAGATACGCAGTATTTT. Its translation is CASNLEGGSATDTQYF.

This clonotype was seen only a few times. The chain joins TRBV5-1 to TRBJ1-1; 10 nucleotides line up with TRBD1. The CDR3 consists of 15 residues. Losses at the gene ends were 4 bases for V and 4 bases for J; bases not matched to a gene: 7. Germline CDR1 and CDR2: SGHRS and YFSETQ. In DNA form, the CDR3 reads TGCGCCAGCAGCGCACAGGACAGGGGGGGCACTGAAGCTTTCTTT. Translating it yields CASSAQDRGGTEAFF.